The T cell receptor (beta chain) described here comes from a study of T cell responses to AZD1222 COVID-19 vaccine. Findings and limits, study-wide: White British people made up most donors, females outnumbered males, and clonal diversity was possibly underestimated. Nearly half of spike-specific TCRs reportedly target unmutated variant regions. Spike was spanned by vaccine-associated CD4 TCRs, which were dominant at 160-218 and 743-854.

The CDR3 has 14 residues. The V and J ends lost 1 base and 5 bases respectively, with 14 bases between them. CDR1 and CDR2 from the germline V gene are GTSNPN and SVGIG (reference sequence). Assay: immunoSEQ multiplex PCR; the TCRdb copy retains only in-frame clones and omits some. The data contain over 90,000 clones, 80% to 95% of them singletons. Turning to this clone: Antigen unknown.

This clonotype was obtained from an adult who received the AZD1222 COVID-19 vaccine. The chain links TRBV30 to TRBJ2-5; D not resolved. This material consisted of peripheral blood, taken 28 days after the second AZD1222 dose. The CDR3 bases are TGTGCCTGGAGTGACTTGCCCTTAGGGGAGACCCAGTACTTC. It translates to CAWSDLPLGETQYF.